The 12 T cell receptor beta chains below come from one sample, sequenced in a study of siplizumab effects on memory and regulatory T cells. Assay used: immunoSEQ multiplex PCR; TCRdb lists only in-frame clones, some missing. The table shows roughly 92,000 clones, with about 95% occurring only once. Input material: non-Treg CD4+ T cells sorted from blood. These receptor sequences come from a human donor in good health.

This chain links TRBV28 with TRBJ2-1; D gene unclear. The CDR3 consists of 11 residues. Germline CDR1 reads MDHEN; CDR2 reads SYDVKM. With 6 bases removed from V and 5 bases from J, the gap between germline ends came to 5 bases. CDR3 sequence: CASRMHNEQFF. CDR3 nucleotide sequence: TGTGCCAGCAGGATGCACAATGAGCAGTTCTTC.

This sequence joins TRBV18 and TRBJ2-3; D is ambiguous. CDR3 length: 13 residues. Looked up from germline, CDR1 is KGHSH and CDR2 is LQKENI. Trimming took 3 bases from V and 7 from J, leaving 11 bases between them. The CDR3 here is CASSPPSQHTQYF. CDR3 sequence (DNA): TGTGCCAGCTCACCGCCGTCGCAACATACGCAGTATTTT. Based on the CDR3 plus reference TRBV18 and TRBJ2-3, the full variable domain is NAGVMQNPRHLVRRRGQEARLRCSPMKGHSHVYWYRQLPEEGLKFMVYLQKENIIDESGMPKERFSAEFPKEGPSILRIQQVVRGDSAAYFCASSPPSQHTQYFGPGTRLTVL.

The chain recombines TRBV7-3 with TRBJ2-2; 7 nucleotides line up with TRBD1. CDR1 SGHTA and CDR2 FQGTGA come from the germline V gene. V lost 4 bases and J lost 7; bases outside the gene matches: 6. This CDR3 spans 14 amino acids. CDR3: CASSYTTGNGELFF. Here the CDR3 DNA reads TGTGCCAGCAGCTATACGACAGGGAACGGGGAGCTGTTTTTT.

V and J are TRBV18 and TRBJ1-4; a possible D gene is TRBD1 (6 bases). The CDR3 is made up of 15 amino acids. Trimming shortened V by 1 base and J by 7 bases, and 13 bases separated the two germline ends. The germline V gene has CDR1 KGHSH and CDR2 LQKENI. CDR3 region: CASSPLLGGVEKLFF. Here the CDR3 DNA reads TGTGCCAGCTCACCACTGCTCGGGGGCGTTGAAAAACTGTTTTTT.

Notes on this clone: Other DNA sequences in the sample encode the same CDR3. The chain has TRBV6-1 and TRBJ2-7; no clear D gene. The CDR3 consists of 13 residues. The V and J ends lost 6 bases and 1 base respectively, with 10 bases between them. The V gene's germline CDR1 is MNHNS and CDR2 SASEGT. CDR3 residues: CASRQRESYEQYF. As DNA, the CDR3 is TGTGCCAGCAGGCAAAGGGAATCCTACGAGCAGTACTTC.

DNA of the CDR3: TGTGCCAGCAGCCGGGACTACTCCTACGAGCAGTACTTC. Its protein product is CASSRDYSYEQYF. The rearrangement uses TRBV6-1 and TRBJ2-7, with TRBD2 matching 7 bases. With 6 bases clipped from V and 0 bases from J, the junction kept 2 bases outside the gene matches. The CDR3 consists of 13 residues. From germline, CDR1 is MNHNS and CDR2 SASEGT.

This clone was seen only once. The chain carries TRBV30 and TRBJ1-2; D unresolved. The V gene lost 1 base and the J gene lost 0 bases, with 6 bases spanning the gap. The length of the CDR3 is 13 residues. Germline values: CDR1 GTSNPN, CDR2 SVGIG (reference sequence). CDR3 sequence reads: CAWSASANYGYTF. The CDR3 DNA is TGTGCCTGGAGTGCTTCAGCTAACTATGGCTACACCTTC.

DNA for the CDR3: TGTGCCAGCAGTGATACCGGGACAGGCCACTACGAGCAGTACTTC. Amino acid sequence: CASSDTGTGHYEQYF. The rearrangement links TRBV25-1 to TRBJ2-7; the match to TRBD1 covers 8 bases. The germline V gene encodes CDR1 MGHDK and CDR2 SYGVNS. This CDR3 spans 15 amino acids. V lost 3 bases to trimming and J lost 3 bases; unmatched junction nucleotides: 7.

By sample share, this clone is medium-sized. The V call is TRBV4-1, the J call TRBJ1-1; D is undetermined. Germline loops: CDR1 MGHRA, CDR2 YSYEKL. Trimming cost V 7 bases and J 0 bases, with 6 bases left between them. This CDR3 spans 12 amino acids. The CDR3 DNA sequence: TGCGCCAGCATGGGATTGAACACTGAAGCTTTCTTT. It encodes CASMGLNTEAFF.

This sequence joins TRBV4-1 and TRBJ2-3, with D possibly being TRBD2 (5 bases). The CDR3 is 13 amino acids. V lost 2 bases, J lost 5 bases, and 8 bases lay in between. The germline gives CDR1 MGHRA, CDR2 YSYEKL. The CDR3 is CASSQQEVDTQYF. The CDR3 DNA reads as TGCGCCAGCAGCCAACAGGAGGTAGATACGCAGTATTTT.

The V call is TRBV5-1, the J call TRBJ1-1; weak D call: TRBD1 (6 bases). The CDR3 sequence is 15 residues long. The V gene's germline CDR1 is SGHRS and CDR2 YFSETQ. Trimming stripped 4 bases from V and 5 bases from J, with 18 bases between. CDR3 loop: CASSPKTGPETEAFF. DNA of the CDR3: TGCGCCAGCAGCCCGAAGACAGGACCAGAGACTGAAGCTTTCTTT.

The J gene is TRBJ1-5, the V gene TRBV6-1; TRBD1 is a possible D gene (5 bases). Trimming took off 2 bases at V and 3 bases at J, with 11 bases between the two ends. Per the germline V gene, CDR1 is MNHNS and CDR2 is SASEGT. The CDR3 totals 15 residues. The CDR3 loop reads CASSERAGINQPQHF. The DNA of the CDR3 is TGTGCCAGCAGTGAAAGGGCAGGGATCAATCAGCCCCAGCATTTT.